This T cell receptor beta chain was retrieved from a study of shared clonotypes between healthy human individuals. The table came from immunoSEQ multiplex PCR; TCRdb's copy has only in-frame clones and leaves some out. Seen here are more than 900,000 clones, about 84% observed once, and the top ten hold under 0.8%. V was cut by 6 bases and J by 3 bases, with 14 bases left in between. Germline V gene sequence: CDR1 SGHDT, CDR2 YYEEEE. This CDR3 region has 14 residues. V is TRBV5-6 and J is TRBJ2-3; possibly TRBD1 for D (5 bases). The TCR sequence derives from a man younger than 35 in good health. Some clones in this sample may be carry-over from other donors' samples. The sample was memory CD4+ T cells from PBMCs. This sample's subset: CD45RA-negative fraction. The CDR3 here is CASNPAGRTDTQYF. The CDR3, as DNA: TGTGCCAGCAATCCGGCAGGGCGTACAGATACGCAGTATTTT.